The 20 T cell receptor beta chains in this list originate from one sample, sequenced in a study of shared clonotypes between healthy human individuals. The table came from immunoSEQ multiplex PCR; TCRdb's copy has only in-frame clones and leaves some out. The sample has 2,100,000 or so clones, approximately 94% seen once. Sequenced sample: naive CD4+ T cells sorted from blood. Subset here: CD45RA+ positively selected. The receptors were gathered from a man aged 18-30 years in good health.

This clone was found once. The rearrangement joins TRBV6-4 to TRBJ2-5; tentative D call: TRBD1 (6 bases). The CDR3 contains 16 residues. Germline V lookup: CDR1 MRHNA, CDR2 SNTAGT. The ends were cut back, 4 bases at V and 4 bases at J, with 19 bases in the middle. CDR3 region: CASSGSPRGWAETQYF. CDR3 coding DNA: TGTGCCAGCAGTGGCAGCCCCAGGGGATGGGCAGAGACCCAGTACTTC.

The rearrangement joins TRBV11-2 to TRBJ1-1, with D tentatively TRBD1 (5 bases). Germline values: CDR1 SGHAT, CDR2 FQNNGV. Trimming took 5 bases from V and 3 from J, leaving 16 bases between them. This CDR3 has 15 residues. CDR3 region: CASSKRGARYTEAFF. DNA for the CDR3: TGTGCCAGCAGCAAGAGAGGGGCGCGGTACACTGAAGCTTTCTTT.

The CDR3 protein is CASSQDSPVQFF. The CDR3 DNA reads as TGCGCCAGCAGCCAAGACTCCCCCGTTCAGTTCTTC. The chain has TRBV4-1 and TRBJ2-1, with unresolved D. The CDR3 is 12 amino acids. Trimming removed 0 bases from V and 13 bases from J, with 10 bases in between. Germline V lookup: CDR1 MGHRA, CDR2 YSYEKL.

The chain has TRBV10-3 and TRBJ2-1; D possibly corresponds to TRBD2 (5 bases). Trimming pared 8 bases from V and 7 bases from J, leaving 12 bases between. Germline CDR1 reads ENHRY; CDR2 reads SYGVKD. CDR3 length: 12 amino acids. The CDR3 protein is CAISSSWNEQFF. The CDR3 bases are TGTGCCATCTCTTCTAGCTGGAATGAGCAGTTCTTC.

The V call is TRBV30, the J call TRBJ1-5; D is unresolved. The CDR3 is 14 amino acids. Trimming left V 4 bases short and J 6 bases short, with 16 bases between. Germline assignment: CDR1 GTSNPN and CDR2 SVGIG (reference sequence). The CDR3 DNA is TGTGCCTGGACAGGTGTCGGAAGGAGTCAGCCCCAGCATTTT. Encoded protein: CAWTGVGRSQPQHF. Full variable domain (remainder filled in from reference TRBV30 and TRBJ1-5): SQTIHQWPATLVQPVGSPLSLECTVEGTSNPNLYWYRQAAGRGLQLLFYSVGIGQISSEVPQNLSASRPQDRQFILSSKKLLLSDSGFYLCAWTGVGRSQPQHFGDGTRLSIL.

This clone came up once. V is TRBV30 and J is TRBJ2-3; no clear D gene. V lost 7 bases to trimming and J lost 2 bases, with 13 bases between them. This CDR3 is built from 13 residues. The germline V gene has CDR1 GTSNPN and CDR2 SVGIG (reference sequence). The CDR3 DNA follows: TGTGCCTCTCGGACCGTGCCCACAGATACGCAGTATTTT. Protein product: CASRTVPTDTQYF.

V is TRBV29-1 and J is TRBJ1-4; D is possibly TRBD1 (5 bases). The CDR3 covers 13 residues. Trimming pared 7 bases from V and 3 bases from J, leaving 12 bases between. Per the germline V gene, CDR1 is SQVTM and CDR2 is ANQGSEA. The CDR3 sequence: CSGHRLPNEKLFF. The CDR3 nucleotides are TGCAGCGGCCACAGGCTTCCTAATGAAAAACTGTTTTTT.

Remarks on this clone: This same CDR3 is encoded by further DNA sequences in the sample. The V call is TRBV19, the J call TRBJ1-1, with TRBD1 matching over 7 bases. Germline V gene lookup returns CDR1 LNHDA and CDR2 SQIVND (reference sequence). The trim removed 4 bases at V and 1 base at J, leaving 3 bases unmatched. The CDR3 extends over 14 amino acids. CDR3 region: CASSTGTANTEAFF. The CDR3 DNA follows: TGTGCCAGTAGTACCGGGACAGCGAACACTGAAGCTTTCTTT. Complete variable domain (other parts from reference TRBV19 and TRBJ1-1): DGGITQSPKYLFRKEGQNVTLSCEQNLNHDAMYWYRQDPGQGLRLIYYSQIVNDFQKGDIAEGYSVSREKKESFPLTVTSAQKNPTAFYLCASSTGTANTEAFFGQGTRLTVV.

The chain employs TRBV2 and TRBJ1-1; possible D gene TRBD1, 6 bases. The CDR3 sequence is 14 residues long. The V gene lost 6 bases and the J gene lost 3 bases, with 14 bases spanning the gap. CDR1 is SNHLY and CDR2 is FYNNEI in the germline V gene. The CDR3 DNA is TGTGCCAGCAGCAAAGGGGGTCCCGACACTGAAGCTTTCTTT. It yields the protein CASSKGGPDTEAFF.

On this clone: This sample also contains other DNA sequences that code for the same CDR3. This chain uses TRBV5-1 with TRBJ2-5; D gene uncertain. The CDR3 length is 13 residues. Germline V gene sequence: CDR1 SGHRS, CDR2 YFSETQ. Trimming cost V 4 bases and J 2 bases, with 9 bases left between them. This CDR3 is CASSEVSQETQYF. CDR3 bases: TGCGCCAGCAGCGAAGTCAGTCAAGAGACCCAGTACTTC.

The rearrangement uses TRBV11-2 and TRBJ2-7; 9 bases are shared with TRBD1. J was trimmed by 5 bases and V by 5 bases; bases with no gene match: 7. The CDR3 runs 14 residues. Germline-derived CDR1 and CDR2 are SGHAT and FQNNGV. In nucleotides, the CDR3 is TGTGCCAGCAGCGTCCGGGACAGGGACCACGAGCAGTACTTC. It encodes CASSVRDRDHEQYF.

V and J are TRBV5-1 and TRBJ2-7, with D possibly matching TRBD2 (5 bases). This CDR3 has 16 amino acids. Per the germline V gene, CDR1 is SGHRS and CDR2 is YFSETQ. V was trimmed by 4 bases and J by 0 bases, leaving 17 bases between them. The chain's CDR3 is CASSVMRTPSSYEQYF. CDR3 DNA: TGCGCCAGCAGCGTTATGCGGACTCCGAGCTCCTACGAGCAGTACTTC.

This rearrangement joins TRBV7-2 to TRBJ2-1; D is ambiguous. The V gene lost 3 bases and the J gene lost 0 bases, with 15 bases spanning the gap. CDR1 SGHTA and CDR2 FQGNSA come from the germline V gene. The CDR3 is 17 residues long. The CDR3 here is CASSFFGPLNSYNEQFF. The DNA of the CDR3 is TGTGCCAGCAGCTTTTTTGGCCCTTTGAACTCCTACAATGAGCAGTTCTTC.

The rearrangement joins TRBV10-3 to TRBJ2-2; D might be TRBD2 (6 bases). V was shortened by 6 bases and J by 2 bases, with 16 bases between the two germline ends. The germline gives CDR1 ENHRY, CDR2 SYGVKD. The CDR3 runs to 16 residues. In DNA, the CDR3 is TGTGCCATCAGGCAAACCGGGACTGCAAACACCGGGGAGCTGTTTTTT. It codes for CAIRQTGTANTGELFF.

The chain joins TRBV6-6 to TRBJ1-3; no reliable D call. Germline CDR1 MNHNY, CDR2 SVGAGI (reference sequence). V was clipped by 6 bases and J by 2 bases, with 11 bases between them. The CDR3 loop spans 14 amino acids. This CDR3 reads CASRDGVAGNTIYF. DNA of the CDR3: TGTGCCAGCAGGGACGGGGTAGCTGGAAACACCATATATTTT.

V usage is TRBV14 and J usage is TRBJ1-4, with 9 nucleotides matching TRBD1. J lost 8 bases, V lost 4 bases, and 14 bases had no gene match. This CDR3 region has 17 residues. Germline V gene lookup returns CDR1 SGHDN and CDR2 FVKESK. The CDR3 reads CASSPSGTGNFVEKLFF. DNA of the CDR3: TGTGCCAGCAGCCCCTCCGGGACAGGGAATTTCGTCGAAAAACTGTTTTTT.

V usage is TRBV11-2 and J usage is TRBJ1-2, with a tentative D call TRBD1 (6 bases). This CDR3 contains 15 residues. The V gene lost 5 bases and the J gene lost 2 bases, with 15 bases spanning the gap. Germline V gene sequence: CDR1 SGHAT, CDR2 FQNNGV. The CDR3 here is CASSLNVGGNYGYTF. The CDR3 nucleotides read TGTGCCAGCAGCCTCAACGTAGGGGGAAACTATGGCTACACCTTC.

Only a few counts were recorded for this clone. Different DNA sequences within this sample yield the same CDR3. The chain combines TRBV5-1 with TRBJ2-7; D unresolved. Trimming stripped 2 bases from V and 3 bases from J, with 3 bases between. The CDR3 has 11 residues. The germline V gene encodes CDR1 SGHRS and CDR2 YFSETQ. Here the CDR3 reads CASSFDYEQYF. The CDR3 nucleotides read TGCGCCAGCAGCTTCGACTACGAGCAGTACTTC.

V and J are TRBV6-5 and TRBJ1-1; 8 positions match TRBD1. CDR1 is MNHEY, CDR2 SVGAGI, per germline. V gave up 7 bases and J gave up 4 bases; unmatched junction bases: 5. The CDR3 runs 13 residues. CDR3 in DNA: TGTGCCAGCATTCTTACAGGGGGCACTGAAGCTTTCTTT. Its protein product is CASILTGGTEAFF.

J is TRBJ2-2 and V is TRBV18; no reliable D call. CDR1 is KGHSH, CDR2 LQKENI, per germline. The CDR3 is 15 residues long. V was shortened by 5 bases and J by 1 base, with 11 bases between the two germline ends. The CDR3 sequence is CASSRQAENTGELFF. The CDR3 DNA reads TGTGCCAGCTCAAGGCAGGCCGAGAACACCGGGGAGCTGTTTTTT.